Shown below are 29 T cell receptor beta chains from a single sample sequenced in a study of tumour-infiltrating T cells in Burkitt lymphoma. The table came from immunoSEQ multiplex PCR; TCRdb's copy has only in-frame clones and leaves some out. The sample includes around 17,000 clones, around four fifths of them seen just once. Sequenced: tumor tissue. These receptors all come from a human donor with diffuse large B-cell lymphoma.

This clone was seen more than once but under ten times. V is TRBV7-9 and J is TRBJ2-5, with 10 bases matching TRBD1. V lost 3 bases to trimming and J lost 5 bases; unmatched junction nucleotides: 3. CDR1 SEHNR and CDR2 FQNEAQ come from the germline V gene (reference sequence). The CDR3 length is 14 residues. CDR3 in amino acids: CASSFDRGQETQYF. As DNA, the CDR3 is TGTGCCAGCAGCTTCGACAGGGGGCAGGAGACCCAGTACTTC.

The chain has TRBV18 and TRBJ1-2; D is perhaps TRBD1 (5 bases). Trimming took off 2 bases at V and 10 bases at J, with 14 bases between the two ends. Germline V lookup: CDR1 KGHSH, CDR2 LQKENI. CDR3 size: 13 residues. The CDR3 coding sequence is TGTGCCAGCTCACCAGGGGGGGAAAGAGACTACACCTTC. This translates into CASSPGGERDYTF.

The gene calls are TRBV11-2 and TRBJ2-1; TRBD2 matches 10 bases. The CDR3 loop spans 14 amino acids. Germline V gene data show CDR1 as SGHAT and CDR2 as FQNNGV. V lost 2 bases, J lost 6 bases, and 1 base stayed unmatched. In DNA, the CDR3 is TGTGCCAGCAGCTTAAGGACTAGCGGCAATGAGCAGTTCTTC. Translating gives CASSLRTSGNEQFF.

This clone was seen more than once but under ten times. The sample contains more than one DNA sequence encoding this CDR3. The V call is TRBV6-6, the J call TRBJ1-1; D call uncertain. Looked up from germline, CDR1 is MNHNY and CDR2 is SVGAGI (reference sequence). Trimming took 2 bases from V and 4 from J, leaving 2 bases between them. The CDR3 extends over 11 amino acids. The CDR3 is CASSYGTEAFF. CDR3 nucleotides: TGTGCCAGCAGTTACGGCACTGAAGCTTTCTTT.

CDR3 loop: CASSLSGTLAYEQYF. CDR3 DNA: TGTGCCAGCAGTTTATCTGGGACCCTAGCCTACGAGCAGTACTTC. V usage is TRBV27 and J usage is TRBJ2-7; D could derive from TRBD1 or TRBD2 (5 bases each). The CDR3 length is 15 residues. Per the germline V gene, CDR1 is MNHEY and CDR2 is SMNVEV (reference sequence). Trimming took off 0 bases at V and 2 bases at J, with 11 bases between the two ends.

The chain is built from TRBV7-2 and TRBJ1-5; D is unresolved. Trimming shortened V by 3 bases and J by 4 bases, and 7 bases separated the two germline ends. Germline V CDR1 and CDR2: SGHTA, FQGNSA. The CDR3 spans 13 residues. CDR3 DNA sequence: TGTGCCAGCAGCTTGGCCGTTAATCAGCCCCAGCATTTT. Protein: CASSLAVNQPQHF.

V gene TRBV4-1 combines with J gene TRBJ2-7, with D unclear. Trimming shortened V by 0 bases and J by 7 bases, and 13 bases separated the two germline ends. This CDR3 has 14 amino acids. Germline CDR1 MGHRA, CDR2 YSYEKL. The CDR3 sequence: CASSQEYQGGEQYF. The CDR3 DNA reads TGCGCCAGCAGCCAAGAATATCAAGGTGGTGAGCAGTACTTC.

The CDR3 spells CASSLRAGADFNYGYTF. The DNA of the CDR3 is TGTGCCAGCAGCTTAAGGGCAGGGGCCGATTTTAACTATGGCTACACCTTC. This chain connects TRBV11-2 to TRBJ1-2; TRBD1 might be the D (6 bases). CDR1 is SGHAT and CDR2 is FQNNGV in the germline V gene. Trimming took 2 bases from V and 1 from J, leaving 17 bases between them. This CDR3 comprises 17 residues.

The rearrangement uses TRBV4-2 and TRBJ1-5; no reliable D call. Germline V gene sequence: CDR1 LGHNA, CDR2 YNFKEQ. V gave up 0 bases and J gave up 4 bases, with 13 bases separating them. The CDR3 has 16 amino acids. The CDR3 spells CASSQDLSTSNQPQHF. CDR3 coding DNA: TGTGCCAGCAGCCAAGATCTATCAACAAGTAATCAGCCCCAGCATTTT.

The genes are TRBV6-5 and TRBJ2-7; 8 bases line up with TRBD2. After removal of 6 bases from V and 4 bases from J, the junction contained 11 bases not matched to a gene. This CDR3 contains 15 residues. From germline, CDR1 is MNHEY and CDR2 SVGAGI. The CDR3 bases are TGTGCCAGCAGCTTCAGTAGGACTAGCCCGTACGAGCAGTACTTC. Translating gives CASSFSRTSPYEQYF.

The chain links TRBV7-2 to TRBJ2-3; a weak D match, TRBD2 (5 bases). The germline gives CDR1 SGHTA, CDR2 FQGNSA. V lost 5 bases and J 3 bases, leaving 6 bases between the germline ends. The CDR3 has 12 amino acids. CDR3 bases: TGTGCCAGCAGCCGGACTACAGATACGCAGTATTTT. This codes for CASSRTTDTQYF.

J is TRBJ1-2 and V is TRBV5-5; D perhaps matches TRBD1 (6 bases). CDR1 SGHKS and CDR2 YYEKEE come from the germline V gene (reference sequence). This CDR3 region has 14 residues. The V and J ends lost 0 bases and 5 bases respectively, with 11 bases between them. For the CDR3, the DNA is TGTGCCAGCAGCTTGGAGGACAGCCCATATGGCTACACCTTC. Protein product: CASSLEDSPYGYTF.

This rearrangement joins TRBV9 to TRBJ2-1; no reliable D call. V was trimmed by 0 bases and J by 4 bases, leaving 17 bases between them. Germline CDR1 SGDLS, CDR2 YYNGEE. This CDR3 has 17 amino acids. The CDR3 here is CASSVAPLLRGYNEQFF. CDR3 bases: TGTGCCAGCAGCGTAGCCCCTCTCCTCAGAGGTTACAATGAGCAGTTCTTC. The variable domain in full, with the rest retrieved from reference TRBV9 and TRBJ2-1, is DSGVTQTPKHLITATGQRVTLRCSPRSGDLSVYWYQQSLDQGLQFLIQYYNGEERAKGNILERFSAQQFPDLHSELNLSSLELGDSALYFCASSVAPLLRGYNEQFFGPGTRLTVL.

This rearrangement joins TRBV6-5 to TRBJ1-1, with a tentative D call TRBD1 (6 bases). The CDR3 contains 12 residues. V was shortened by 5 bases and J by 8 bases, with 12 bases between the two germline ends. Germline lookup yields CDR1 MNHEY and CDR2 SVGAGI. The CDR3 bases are TGTGCCAGCAGTCTCAAGAGGGGGGAAGCTTTCTTT. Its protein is CASSLKRGEAFF.

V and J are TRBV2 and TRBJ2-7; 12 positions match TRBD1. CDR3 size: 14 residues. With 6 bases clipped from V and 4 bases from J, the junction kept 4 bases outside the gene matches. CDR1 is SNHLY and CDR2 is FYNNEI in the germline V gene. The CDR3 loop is CASRPGQGAYEQYF. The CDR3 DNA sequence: TGTGCCAGCAGACCGGGACAGGGGGCTTACGAGCAGTACTTC.

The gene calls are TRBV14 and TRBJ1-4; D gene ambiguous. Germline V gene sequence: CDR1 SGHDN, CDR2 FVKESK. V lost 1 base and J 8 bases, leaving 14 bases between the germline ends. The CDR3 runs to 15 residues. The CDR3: CASSQGNPGREKLFF. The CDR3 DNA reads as TGTGCCAGCAGCCAAGGGAACCCCGGTAGGGAAAAACTGTTTTTT. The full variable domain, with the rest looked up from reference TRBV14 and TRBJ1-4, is EAGVTQFPSHSVIEKGQTVTLRCDPISGHDNLYWYRRVMGKEIKFLLHFVKESKQDESGMPNNRFLAERTGGTYSTLKVQPAELEDSGVYFCASSQGNPGREKLFFGSGTQLSVL.

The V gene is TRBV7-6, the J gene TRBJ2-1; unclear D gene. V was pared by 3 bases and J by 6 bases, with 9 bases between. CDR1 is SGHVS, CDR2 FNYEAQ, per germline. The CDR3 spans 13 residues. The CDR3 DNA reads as TGTGCCAGCAGCTTGAGATGGGGCAATGAGCAGTTCTTC. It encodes CASSLRWGNEQFF.

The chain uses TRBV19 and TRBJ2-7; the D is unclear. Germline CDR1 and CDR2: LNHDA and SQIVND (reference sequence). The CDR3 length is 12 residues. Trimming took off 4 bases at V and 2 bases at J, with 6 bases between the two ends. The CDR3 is CASSTDPYEQYF. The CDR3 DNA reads TGTGCCAGTAGTACCGATCCCTACGAGCAGTACTTC. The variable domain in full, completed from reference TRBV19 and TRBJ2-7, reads DGGITQSPKYLFRKEGQNVTLSCEQNLNHDAMYWYRQDPGQGLRLIYYSQIVNDFQKGDIAEGYSVSREKKESFPLTVTSAQKNPTAFYLCASSTDPYEQYFGPGTRLTVT.

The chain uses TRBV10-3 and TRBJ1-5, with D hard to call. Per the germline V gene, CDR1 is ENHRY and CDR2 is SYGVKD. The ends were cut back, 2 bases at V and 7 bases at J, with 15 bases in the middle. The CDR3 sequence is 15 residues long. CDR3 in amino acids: CAISELAGIGQPQHF. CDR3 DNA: TGTGCCATCAGTGAGCTCGCGGGGATCGGCCAGCCCCAGCATTTT.

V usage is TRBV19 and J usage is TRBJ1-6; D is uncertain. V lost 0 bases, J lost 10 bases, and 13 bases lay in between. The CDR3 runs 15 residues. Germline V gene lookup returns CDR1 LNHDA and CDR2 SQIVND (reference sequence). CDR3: CASSIETAIRSPLHF. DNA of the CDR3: TGTGCCAGTAGTATAGAAACGGCTATTAGATCACCCCTCCACTTT.

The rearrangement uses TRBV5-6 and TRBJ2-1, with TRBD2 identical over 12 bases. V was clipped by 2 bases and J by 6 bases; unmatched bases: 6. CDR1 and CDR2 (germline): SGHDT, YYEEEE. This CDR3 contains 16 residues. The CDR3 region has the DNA TGTGCCAGCAGCTTCTCGACTAGCGGGAGCAGCAATGAGCAGTTCTTC. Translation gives CASSFSTSGSSNEQFF.

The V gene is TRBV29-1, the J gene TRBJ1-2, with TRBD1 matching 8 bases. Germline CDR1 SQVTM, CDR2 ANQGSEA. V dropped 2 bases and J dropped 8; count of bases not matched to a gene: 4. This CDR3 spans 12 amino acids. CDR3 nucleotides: TGCAGCGTTGAATCTGGGACAGGAGGCTACACCTTC. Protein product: CSVESGTGGYTF. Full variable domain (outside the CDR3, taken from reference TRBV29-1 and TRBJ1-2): SAVISQKPSRDICQRGTSLTIQCQVDSQVTMMFWYRQQPGQSLTLIATANQGSEATYESGFVIDKFPISRPNLTFSTLTVSNMSPEDSSIYLCSVESGTGGYTFGSGTRLTVV.

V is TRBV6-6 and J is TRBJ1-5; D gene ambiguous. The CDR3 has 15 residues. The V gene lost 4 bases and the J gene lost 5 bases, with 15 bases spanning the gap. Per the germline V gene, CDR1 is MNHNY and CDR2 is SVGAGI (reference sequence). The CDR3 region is CASSLGRTVYQPQHF. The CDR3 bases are TGTGCCAGCAGTTTAGGTCGGACGGTTTATCAGCCCCAGCATTTT.

CDR3 nucleotide sequence: TGTGCCAGCAGCCCCGGGACAGCTCAAGAGACCCAGTACTTC. It yields the protein CASSPGTAQETQYF. The chain has TRBV7-9 and TRBJ2-5, with 7 bases that match TRBD1. Losses at the gene ends were 5 bases for V and 2 bases for J; bases not matched to a gene: 5. The CDR3 length is 14 residues. Looked up from germline, CDR1 is SEHNR and CDR2 is FQNEAQ (reference sequence).

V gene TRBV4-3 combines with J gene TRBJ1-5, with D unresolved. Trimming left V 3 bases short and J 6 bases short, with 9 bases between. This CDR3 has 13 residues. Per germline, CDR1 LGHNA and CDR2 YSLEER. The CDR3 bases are TGCGCCAGCAGCCAGGCAACCGGTCAGCCCCAGCATTTT. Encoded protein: CASSQATGQPQHF.

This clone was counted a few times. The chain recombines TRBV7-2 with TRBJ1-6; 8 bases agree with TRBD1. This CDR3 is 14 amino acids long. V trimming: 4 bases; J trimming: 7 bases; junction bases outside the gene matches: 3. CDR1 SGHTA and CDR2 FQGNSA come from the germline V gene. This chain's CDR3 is CASSSQGANSPLHF. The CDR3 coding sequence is TGTGCCAGCAGCTCTCAGGGGGCGAATTCACCCCTCCACTTT.

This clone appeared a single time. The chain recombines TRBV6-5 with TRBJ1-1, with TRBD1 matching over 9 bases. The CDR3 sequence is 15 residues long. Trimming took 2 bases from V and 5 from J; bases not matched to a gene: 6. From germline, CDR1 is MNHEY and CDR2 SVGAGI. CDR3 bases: TGTGCCAGCAGTTACCCGGGACAGGGTGGTACTGAAGCTTTCTTT. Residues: CASSYPGQGGTEAFF.

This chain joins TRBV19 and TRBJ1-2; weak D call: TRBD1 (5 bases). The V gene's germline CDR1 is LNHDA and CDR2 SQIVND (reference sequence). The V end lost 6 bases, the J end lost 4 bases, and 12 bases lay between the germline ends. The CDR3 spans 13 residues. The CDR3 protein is CASRRTRPYGYTF. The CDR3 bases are TGTGCCAGTAGGAGGACAAGGCCCTATGGCTACACCTTC.

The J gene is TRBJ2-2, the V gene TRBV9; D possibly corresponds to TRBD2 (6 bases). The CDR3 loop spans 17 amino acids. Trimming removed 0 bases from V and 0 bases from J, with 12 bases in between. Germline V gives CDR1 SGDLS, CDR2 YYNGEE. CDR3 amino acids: CASSVEGGTANTGELFF. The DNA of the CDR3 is TGTGCCAGCAGCGTAGAGGGCGGGACTGCGAACACCGGGGAGCTGTTTTTT. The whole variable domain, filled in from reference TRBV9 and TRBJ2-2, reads DSGVTQTPKHLITATGQRVTLRCSPRSGDLSVYWYQQSLDQGLQFLIQYYNGEERAKGNILERFSAQQFPDLHSELNLSSLELGDSALYFCASSVEGGTANTGELFFGEGSRLTVL.